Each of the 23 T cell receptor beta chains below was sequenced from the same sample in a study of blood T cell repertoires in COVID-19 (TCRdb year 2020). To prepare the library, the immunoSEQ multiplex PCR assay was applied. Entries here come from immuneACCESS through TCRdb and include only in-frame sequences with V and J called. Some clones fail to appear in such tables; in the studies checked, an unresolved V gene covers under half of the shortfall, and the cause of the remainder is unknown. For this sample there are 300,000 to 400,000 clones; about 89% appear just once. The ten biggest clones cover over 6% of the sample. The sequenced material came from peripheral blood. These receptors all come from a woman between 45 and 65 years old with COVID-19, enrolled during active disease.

CDR3 region: CAWNPRTSYGYTF. DNA of the CDR3: TGTGCCTGGAATCCTAGGACAAGCTATGGCTACACCTTC. V and J are TRBV30 and TRBJ1-2; weak D call: TRBD1 (5 bases). Per the germline V gene, CDR1 is GTSNPN and CDR2 is SVGIG (reference sequence). Trimming shortened V by 4 bases and J by 4 bases, and 13 bases separated the two germline ends. This CDR3 is built from 13 residues.

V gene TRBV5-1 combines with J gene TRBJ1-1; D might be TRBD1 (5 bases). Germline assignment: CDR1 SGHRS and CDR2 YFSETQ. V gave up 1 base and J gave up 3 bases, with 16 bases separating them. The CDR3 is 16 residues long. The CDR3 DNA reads TGCGCCAGCAGCTTGCAATTCGGGGGAACCTACACTGAAGCTTTCTTT. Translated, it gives CASSLQFGGTYTEAFF.

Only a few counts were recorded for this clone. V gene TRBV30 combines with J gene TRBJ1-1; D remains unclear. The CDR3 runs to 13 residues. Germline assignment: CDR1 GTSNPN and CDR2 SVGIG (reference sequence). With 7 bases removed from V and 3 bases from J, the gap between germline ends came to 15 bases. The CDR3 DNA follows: TGTGCCTCCCGAACTGGTTTGGACACTGAAGCTTTCTTT. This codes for CASRTGLDTEAFF.

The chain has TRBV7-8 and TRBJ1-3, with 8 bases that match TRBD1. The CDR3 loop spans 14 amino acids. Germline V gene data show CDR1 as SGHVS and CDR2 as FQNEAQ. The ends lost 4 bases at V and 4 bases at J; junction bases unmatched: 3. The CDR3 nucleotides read TGTGCCAGCAGCTCCCGGACAGGGGGAAACACCATATATTTT. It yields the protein CASSSRTGGNTIYF.

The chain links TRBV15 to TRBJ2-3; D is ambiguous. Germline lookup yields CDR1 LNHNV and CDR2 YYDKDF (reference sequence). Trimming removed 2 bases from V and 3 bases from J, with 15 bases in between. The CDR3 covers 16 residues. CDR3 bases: TGTGCCACCAGCAGAAGCTCGGCGGCTCGAACAGATACGCAGTATTTT. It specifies CATSRSSAARTDTQYF.

CDR3 sequence (DNA): TGTGCCAGCAATCCCATAGGAGCCGTCGGGCTAGCGGGAGTTCACGGGGAGCTGTTTTTT. Protein sequence: CASNPIGAVGLAGVHGELFF. This chain uses TRBV27 with TRBJ2-2; 10 nucleotides align to TRBD2. V lost 7 bases and J lost 7; bases outside the gene matches: 24. CDR3 length equals 20 residues. CDR1 is MNHEY, CDR2 SMNVEV, per germline (reference sequence).

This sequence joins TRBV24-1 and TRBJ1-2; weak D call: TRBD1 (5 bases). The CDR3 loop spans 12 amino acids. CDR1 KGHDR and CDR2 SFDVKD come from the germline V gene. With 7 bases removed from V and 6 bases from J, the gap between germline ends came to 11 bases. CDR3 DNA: TGTGCCACCAGCCAAACAGGAGATGGCTACACCTTC. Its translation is CATSQTGDGYTF.

This chain's CDR3 is CASSSKDRPGTDTQYF. The CDR3, as DNA: TGTGCCAGCTCATCGAAGGACAGGCCCGGCACAGATACGCAGTATTTT. The J gene is TRBJ2-3, the V gene TRBV18; 7 bases are shared with TRBD1. V shed 5 bases, J shed 1 base, and the junction held 9 bases outside the gene matches. The length of the CDR3 is 16 residues. Germline loops: CDR1 KGHSH, CDR2 LQKENI.

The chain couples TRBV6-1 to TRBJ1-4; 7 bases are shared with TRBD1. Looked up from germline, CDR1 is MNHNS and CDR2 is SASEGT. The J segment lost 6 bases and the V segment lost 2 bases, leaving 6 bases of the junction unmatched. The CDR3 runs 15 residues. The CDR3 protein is CASSESTGTYEKLFF. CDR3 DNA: TGTGCCAGCAGTGAATCGACAGGGACCTATGAAAAACTGTTTTTT.

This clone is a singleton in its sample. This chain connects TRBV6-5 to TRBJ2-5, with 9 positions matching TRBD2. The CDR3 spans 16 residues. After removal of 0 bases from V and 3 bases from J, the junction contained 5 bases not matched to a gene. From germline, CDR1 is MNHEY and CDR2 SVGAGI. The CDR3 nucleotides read TGTGCCAGCAGTTACTCCGGTGGGACTAGCAAAGAGACCCAGTACTTC. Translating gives CASSYSGGTSKETQYF.

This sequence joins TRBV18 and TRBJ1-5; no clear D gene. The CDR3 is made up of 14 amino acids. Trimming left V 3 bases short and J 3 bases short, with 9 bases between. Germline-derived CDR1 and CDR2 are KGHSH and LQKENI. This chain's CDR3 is CASSPNNPNQPQHF. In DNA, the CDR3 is TGTGCCAGCTCACCCAACAACCCCAATCAGCCCCAGCATTTT.

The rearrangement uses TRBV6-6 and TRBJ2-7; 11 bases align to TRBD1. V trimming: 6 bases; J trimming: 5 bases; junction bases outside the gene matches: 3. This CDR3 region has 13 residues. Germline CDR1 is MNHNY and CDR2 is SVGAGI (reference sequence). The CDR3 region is CASRDRGRNEQYF. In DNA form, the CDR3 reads TGTGCCAGCAGGGACAGGGGGCGCAACGAGCAGTACTTC.

Here the CDR3 reads CASSRGQGVADTQYF. Written as DNA, the CDR3 is TGTGCCAGCAGCAGGGGACAGGGGGTGGCAGATACGCAGTATTTT. The chain recombines TRBV25-1 with TRBJ2-3, with 11 bases aligning to TRBD1. The CDR3 spans 15 residues. Germline assignment: CDR1 MGHDK and CDR2 SYGVNS. The V gene end was trimmed by 6 bases and the J gene end by 4 bases; junction bases not matched to a gene: 6.

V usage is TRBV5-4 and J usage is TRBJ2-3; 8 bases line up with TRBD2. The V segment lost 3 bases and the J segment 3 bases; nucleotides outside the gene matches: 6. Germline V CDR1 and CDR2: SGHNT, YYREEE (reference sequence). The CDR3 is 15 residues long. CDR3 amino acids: CASSSGGAGTDTQYF. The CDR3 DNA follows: TGTGCCAGCAGCTCGGGGGGGGCGGGAACAGATACGCAGTATTTT.

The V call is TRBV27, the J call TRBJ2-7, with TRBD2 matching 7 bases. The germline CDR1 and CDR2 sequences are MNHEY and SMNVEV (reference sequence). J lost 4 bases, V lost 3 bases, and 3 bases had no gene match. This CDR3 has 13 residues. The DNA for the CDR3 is TGTGCCAGCAGTTTTGGGGGAGGGTACGAGCAGTACTTC. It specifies CASSFGGGYEQYF.

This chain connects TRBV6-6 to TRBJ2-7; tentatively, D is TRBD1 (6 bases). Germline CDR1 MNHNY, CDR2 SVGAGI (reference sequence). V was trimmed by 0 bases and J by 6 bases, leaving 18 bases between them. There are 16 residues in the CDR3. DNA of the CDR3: TGTGCCAGCAGTTACTCCACAGGGTATAACCGCGGCGAGCAGTACTTC. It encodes CASSYSTGYNRGEQYF.

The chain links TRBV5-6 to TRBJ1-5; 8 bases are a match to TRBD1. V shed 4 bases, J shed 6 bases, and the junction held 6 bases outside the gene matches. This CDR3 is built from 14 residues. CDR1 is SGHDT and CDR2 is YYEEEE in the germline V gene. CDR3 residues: CASSHDRGAQPQHF. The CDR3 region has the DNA TGTGCCAGCAGCCATGACAGGGGCGCTCAGCCCCAGCATTTT.

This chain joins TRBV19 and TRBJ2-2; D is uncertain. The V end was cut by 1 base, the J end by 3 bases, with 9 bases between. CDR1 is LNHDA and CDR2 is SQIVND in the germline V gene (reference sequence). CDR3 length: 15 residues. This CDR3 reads CASSIGQVDTGELFF. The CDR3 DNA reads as TGTGCCAGTAGTATAGGGCAGGTTGACACCGGGGAGCTGTTTTTT.

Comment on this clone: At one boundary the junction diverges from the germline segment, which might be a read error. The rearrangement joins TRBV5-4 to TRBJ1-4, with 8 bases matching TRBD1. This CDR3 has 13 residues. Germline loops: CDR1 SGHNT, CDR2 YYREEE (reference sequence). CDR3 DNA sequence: TGTGCCAGCAGCTTAGATGACAGGGGCCTACCCGTTTTT. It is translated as CASSLDDRGLPVF.

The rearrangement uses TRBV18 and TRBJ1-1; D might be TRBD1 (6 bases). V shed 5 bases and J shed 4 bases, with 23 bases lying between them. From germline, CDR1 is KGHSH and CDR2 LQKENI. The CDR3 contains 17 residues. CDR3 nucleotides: TGTGCCAGCTCATCTCGGACAGCATACAGGGACGGCACTGAAGCTTTCTTT. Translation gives CASSSRTAYRDGTEAFF.

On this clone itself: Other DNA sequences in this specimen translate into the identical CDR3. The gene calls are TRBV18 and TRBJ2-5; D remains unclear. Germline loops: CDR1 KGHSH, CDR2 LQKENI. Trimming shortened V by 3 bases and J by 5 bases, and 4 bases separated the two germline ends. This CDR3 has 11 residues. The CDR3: CASSPSETQYF. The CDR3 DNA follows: TGTGCCAGCTCACCGAGTGAGACCCAGTACTTC.

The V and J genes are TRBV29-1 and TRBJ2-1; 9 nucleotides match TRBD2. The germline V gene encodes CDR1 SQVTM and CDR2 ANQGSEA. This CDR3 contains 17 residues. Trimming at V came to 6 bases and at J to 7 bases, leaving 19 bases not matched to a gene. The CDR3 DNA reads TGCAGCGTGGGCGGTACGTCAGCGGGAGGAGTCGTGAATGAGCAGTTCTTC. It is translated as CSVGGTSAGGVVNEQFF.

This chain's CDR3 is CASSKGQGASTDTQYF. CDR3 nucleotide sequence: TGTGCCAGCAGCAAGGGACAGGGGGCTAGCACAGATACGCAGTATTTT. The chain joins TRBV5-4 to TRBJ2-3; 12 nucleotides agree with TRBD1. From germline, CDR1 is SGHNT and CDR2 YYREEE (reference sequence). The ends lost 4 bases at V and 0 bases at J; junction bases unmatched: 3. CDR3 size: 16 residues.